This T cell receptor beta chain was retrieved from a study of CD8 T cells in Susac syndrome. CDR1 KGHSH and CDR2 LQKENI come from the germline V gene. V gave up 3 bases and J gave up 3 bases; unmatched junction bases: 18. CDR3 length equals 20 residues. An amount of RNA that ranged from 0.5 to 1 ug was reverse transcribed with random hexamers. TCRdb redid the calling of the immunoSEQ multiplex PCR reads with MiXCR, one entry per CDR3 protein. This table has some 160,000 distinct CDR3 sequences, about 91% appearing once. Purification of the CD8+ and CD4+ T cells relied on negative isolation, and TEMRA cells underwent FACS enrichment.

Material for sequencing was CD4+ T cells from PBMCs. The sequence derives from a human donor in good health. The genes are TRBV18 and TRBJ2-7, with TRBD2 matching 12 bases. The CDR3 DNA reads TGTGCCAGCTCACCTAACCTAGCGGGGGGGCAGACCCTACCCATCTACGAGCAGTACTTC. Translation: CASSPNLAGGQTLPIYEQYF. Together with reference TRBV18 and TRBJ2-7, the CDR3 gives the full variable domain: NAGVMQNPRHLVRRRGQEARLRCSPMKGHSHVYWYRQLPEEGLKFMVYLQKENIIDESGMPKERFSAEFPKEGPSILRIQQVVRGDSAAYFCASSPNLAGGQTLPIYEQYFGPGTRLTVT.